This T cell receptor (beta chain) was identified during a study of blood T cells in healthy people across ages. Study outcomes and limitations: Naive T cell percentage showed a strong correlation with TCR beta diversity.

Together with a sample-barcoded 5' primer, a J-beta primer mix was included in a second PCR lasting about 6 to 11 cycles. A template-switch adaptor containing 12 random nucleotides labeled each cDNA molecule. MiXCR was run by TCRdb on the 5' RACE reads, yielding one entry per CDR3 protein. Seen here are 850,000 to 1,000,000 distinct CDR3 sequences, approximately 50% observed once, and the top ten hold over 20%. Remarks on this clonotype: Its antigen is as yet unknown.

Trimming pared 4 bases from V and 3 bases from J, leaving 12 bases between. This CDR3 spans 14 amino acids. In germline, CDR1 is ENHRY, CDR2 SYGVKD. The sequenced material came from blood. This receptor was obtained from a woman aged 60-75 years in good health. This chain uses TRBV10-3 with TRBJ2-5; tentative D call: TRBD2 (6 bases). CDR3 nucleotide sequence: TGTGCCATCAGTGGGACGGGAGAGAAAGAGACCCAGTACTTC. It yields the protein CAISGTGEKETQYF.